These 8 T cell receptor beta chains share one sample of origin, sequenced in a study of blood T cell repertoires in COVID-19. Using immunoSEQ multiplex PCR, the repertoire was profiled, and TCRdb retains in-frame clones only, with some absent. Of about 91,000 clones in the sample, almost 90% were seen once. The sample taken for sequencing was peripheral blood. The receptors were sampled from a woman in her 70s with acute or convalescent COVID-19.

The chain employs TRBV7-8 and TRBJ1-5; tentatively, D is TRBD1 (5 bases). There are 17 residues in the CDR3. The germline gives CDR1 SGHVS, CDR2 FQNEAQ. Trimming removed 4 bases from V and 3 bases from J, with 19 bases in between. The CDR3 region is CASSSLLPQGNNQPQHF. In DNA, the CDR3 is TGTGCCAGCAGCTCCCTCCTACCCCAGGGTAACAATCAGCCCCAGCATTTT.

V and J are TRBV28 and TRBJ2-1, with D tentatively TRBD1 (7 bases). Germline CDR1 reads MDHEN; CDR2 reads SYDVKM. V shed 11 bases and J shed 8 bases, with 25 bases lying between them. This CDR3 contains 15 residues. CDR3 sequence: CAGQGVGGIRDEQFF. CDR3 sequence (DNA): TGTGCCGGGCAGGGGGTGGGCGGGATACGAGATGAGCAGTTCTTC.

CDR3: CASSHRAGASYNEQFF. CDR3 nucleotide sequence: TGCGCCAGCAGCCACCGAGCGGGAGCGTCCTACAATGAGCAGTTCTTC. The chain joins TRBV5-1 to TRBJ2-1; TRBD2 matches 8 bases. V dropped 4 bases and J dropped 1; count of bases not matched to a gene: 7. The CDR3 runs to 16 residues. Germline values: CDR1 SGHRS, CDR2 YFSETQ.

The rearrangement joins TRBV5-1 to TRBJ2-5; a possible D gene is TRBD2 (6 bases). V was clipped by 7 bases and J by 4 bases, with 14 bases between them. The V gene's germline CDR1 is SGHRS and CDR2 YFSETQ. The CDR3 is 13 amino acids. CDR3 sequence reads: CASDRGSGETQYF. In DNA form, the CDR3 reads TGCGCCAGCGATCGGGGGAGCGGAGAGACCCAGTACTTC.

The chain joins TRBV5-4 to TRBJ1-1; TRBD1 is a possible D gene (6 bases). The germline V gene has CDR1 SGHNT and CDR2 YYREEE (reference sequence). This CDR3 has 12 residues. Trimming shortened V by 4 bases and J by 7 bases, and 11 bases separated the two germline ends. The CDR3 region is CASSRQDLEAFF. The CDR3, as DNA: TGTGCCAGCAGCCGACAGGACCTTGAAGCTTTCTTT.

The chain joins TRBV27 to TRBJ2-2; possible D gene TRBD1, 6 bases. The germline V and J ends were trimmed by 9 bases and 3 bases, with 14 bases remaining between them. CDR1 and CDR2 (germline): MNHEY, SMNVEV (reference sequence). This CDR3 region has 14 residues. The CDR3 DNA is TGTGCCAGTTGGCCACAGGGTTACACCGGGGAGCTGTTTTTT. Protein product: CASWPQGYTGELFF.

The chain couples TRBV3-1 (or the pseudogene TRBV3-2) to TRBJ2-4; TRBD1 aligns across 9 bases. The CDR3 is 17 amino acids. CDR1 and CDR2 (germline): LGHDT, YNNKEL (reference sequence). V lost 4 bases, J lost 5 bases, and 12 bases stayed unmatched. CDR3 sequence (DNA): TGTGCCAGCAGCCGGACAGGGGACGCGGGGCCGCAAAACATTCAGTACTTC. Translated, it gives CASSRTGDAGPQNIQYF.

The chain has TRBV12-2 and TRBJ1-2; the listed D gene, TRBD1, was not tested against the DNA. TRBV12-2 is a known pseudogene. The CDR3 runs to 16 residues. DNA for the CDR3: TGTGCAAGTCGCTTAGCTTGCGACACCGCCACCGATGGCTACACCTTC. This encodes CASRLACDTATDGYTF.